A selection of T cell receptor beta chains follows, all from one sample in a study of OX40 agonist ivuxolimab in advanced cancers. Produced via immunoSEQ multiplex PCR; TCRdb's table is partial and in-frame only. The table lists roughly 93,000 clones, about 84% of them singletons, with roughly 6% in the top ten. Sample: CD4+ or CD8+ T cells sorted from blood, taken in a trial of the OX40 agonist ivuxolimab. Every receptor here comes from an adult with an advanced solid tumor such as melanoma, head and neck, liver or kidney cancer. Each CDR3 is given with its conserved first and last residue.

CDR3 protein: CASSESKPGTGSYEQYF; V gene: TRBV10-2
CDR3 protein: CASSLEGGGAYNEQFF; V gene: TRBV11-2
CDR3 protein: CASSPRDSYGYTF; V gene: TRBV7-8
CDR3 protein: CASSLGPGTEAFF; V gene: TRBV5-6
CDR3 protein: CASSLTGLGANVLTF; V gene: TRBV5-1
CDR3 protein: CATSRNYGLGGYGYTF; V gene: TRBV15
CDR3 protein: CASSPGVTQYF; V gene: TRBV7-2
CDR3 protein: CASSYSGGGETQYF; V gene: TRBV5-1
CDR3 protein: CASRLGQGNYGYTF; V gene: TRBV6-5
CDR3 protein: CASRPPTGGRDGYTF; V gene: TRBV6-5
CDR3 protein: CASSKLAGVPDTQYF; V gene: TRBV6-6
CDR3 protein: CSAPGGVNTEAFF; V gene: TRBV29-1
CDR3 protein: CASSLVGGVTGELFF; V gene: TRBV5-1
CDR3 protein: CASGLTGGGVQPQHF; V gene: TRBV21-1
CDR3 protein: CASSSSGYGYTF; V gene: TRBV6-6
CDR3 protein: CASSLEAAYEQYF; V gene: TRBV5-1
CDR3 protein: CASSPGLAGYNEQFF; V gene: TRBV27
CDR3 protein: CASSPFGGNSPLHF; V gene: TRBV5-4
CDR3 protein: CASSRRDRGYEKLFF; V gene: TRBV19
CDR3 protein: CASRGDGTGELFF; V gene: TRBV6-5
CDR3 protein: CASSFQFQGHEQFF; V gene: TRBV19
CDR3 protein: CASSLDPYGYTF; V gene: TRBV7-2
CDR3 protein: CASSPRQAFSYNEQFF; V gene: TRBV9
CDR3 protein: CSVATDGGRAEQYF; V gene: TRBV29-1
CDR3 protein: CASSETTGVPGNTIYF; V gene: TRBV13
CDR3 protein: CASTSRGTSGATNTGELFF; V gene: TRBV19
CDR3 protein: CASSVGGLQETQYF; V gene: TRBV9
CDR3 protein: CASSQEGFPGNEQFF; V gene: TRBV4-3